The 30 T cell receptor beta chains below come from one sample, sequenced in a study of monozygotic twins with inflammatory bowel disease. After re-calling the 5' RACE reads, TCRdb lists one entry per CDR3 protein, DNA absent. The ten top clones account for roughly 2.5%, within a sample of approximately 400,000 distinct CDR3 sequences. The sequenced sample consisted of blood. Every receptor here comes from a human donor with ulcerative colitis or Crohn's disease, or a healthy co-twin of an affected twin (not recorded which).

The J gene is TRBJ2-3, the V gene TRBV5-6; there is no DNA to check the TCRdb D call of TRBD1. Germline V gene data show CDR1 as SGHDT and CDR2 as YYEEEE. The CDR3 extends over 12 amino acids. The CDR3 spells CASSPGQDTQYF.

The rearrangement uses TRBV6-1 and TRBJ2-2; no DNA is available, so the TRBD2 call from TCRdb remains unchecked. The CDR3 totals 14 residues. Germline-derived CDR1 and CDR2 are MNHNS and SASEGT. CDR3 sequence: CASRLSRSPGELFF.

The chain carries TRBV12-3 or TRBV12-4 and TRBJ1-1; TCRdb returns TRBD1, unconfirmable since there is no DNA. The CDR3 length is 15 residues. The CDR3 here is CASSPSTGGVSRAFF.

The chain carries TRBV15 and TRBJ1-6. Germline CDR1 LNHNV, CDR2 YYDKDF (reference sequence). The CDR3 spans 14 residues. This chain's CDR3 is CATSRNSADSPLHF.

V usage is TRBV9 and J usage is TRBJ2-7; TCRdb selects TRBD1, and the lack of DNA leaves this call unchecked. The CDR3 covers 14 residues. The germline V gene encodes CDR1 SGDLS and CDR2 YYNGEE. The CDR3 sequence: CASSVGGGSGEQYF.

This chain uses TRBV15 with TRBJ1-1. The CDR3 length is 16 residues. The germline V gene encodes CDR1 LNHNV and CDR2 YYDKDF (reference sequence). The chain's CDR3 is CATSRGGEGLNTEAFF.

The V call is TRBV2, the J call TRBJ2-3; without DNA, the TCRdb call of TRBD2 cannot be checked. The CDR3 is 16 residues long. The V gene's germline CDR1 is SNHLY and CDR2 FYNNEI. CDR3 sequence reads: CASSETPRGGRDTQYF.

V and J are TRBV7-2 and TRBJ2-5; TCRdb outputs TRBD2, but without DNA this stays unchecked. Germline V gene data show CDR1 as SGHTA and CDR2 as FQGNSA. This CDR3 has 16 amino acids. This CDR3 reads CASSFATSGSQETQYF.

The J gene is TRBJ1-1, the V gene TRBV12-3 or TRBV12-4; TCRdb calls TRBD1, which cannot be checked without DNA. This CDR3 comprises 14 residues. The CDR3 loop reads CASRPTGDESEAFF.

CDR3: CASTGPLKNIQYF. The V and J genes are TRBV28 and TRBJ2-4; TCRdb's D call, TRBD1, is unchecked because there is no DNA. This CDR3 comprises 13 residues. Germline loops: CDR1 MDHEN, CDR2 SYDVKM.

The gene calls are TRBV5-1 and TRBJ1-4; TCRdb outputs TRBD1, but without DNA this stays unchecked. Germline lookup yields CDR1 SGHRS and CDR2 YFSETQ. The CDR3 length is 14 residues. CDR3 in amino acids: CASSPGQANEKLFF.

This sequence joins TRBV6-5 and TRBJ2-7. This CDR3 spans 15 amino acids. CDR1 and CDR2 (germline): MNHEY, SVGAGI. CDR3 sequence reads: CASSYDGQGAYEQYF.

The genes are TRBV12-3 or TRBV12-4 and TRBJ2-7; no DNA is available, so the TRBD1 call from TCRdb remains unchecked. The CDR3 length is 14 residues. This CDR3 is CASSRTGPDYEQYF.

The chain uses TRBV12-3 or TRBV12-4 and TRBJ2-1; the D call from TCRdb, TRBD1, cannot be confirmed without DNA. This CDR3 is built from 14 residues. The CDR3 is CASSRDRVTYEQFF.

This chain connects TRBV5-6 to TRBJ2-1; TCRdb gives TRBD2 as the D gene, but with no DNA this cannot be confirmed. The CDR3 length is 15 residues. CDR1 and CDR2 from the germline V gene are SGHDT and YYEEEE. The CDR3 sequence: CASSTPGLAGGEQFF.

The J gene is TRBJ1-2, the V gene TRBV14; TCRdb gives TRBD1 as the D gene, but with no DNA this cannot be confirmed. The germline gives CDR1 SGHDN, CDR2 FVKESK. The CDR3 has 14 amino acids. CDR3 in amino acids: CASSRRRGGSGYTF.

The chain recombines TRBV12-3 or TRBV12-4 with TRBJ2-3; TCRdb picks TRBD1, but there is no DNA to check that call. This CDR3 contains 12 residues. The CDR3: CASSFGAPTQYF.

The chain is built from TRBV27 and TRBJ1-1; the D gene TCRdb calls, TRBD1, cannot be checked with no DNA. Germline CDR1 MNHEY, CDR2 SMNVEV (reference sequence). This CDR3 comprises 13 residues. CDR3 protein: CASSSPGQGRAFF.

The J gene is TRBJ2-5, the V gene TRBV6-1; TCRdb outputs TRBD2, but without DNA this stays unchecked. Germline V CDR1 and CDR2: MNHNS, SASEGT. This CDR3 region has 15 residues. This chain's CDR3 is CASSVGGGGGETQYF.

CDR3: CASQFSGLDNEQFF. The gene calls are TRBV12-3 or TRBV12-4 and TRBJ2-1. The CDR3 has 14 amino acids.

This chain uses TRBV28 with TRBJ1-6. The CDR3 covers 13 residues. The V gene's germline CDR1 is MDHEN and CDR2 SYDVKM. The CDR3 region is CASSLGELFPLHF.

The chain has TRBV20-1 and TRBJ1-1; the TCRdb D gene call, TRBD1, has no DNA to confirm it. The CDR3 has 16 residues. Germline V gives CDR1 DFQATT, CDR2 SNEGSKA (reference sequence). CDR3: CSARRRDTVLNTEAFF.

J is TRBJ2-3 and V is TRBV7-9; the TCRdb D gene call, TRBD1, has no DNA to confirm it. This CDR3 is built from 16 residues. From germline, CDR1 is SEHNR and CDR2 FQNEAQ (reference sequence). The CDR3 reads CASSHPGRGRSDTQYF. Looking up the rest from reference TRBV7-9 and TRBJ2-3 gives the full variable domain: DTGVSQNPRHKITKRGQNVTFRCDPISEHNRLYWYRQTLGQGPEFLTYFQNEAQLEKSRLLSDRFSAERPKGSFSTLEIQRTEQGDSAMYLCASSHPGRGRSDTQYFGPGTRLTVL.

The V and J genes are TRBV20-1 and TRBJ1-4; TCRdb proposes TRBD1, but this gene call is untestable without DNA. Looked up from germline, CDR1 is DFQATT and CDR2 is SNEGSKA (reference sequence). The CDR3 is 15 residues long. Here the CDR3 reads CSARASTGGNEKLFF.

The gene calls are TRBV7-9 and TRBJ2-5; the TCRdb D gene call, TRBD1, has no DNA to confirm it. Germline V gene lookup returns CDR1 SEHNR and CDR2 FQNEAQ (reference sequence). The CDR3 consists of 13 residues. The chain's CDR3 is CASSLDMGETQYF.

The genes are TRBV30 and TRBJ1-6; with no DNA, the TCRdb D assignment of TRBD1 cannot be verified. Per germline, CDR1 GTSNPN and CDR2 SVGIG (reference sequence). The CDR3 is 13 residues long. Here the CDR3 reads CAWSVLGERTLHF.

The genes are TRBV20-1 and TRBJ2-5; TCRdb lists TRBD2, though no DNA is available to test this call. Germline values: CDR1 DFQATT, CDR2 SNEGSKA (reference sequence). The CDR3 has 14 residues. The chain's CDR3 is CSERASGREETQYF.

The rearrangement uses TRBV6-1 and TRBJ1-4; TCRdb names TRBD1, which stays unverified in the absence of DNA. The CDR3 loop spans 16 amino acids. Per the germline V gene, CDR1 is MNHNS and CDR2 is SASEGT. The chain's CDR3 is CASRPIQWGANEKLFF.

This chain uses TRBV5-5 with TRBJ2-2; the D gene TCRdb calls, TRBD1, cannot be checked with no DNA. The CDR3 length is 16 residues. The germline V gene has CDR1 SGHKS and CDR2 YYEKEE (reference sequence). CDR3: CASSSWPRQGTGELFF. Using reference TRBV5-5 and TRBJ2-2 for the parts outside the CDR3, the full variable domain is DAGVTQSPTHLIKTRGQQVTLRCSPISGHKSVSWYQQVLGQGPQFIFQYYEKEERGRGNFPDRFSARQFPNYSSELNVNALLLGDSALYLCASSSWPRQGTGELFFGEGSRLTVL.

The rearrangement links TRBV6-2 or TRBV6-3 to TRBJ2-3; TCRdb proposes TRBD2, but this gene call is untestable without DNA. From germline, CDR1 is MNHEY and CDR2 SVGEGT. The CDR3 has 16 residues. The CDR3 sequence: CASSPRDLTSTDTQYF.